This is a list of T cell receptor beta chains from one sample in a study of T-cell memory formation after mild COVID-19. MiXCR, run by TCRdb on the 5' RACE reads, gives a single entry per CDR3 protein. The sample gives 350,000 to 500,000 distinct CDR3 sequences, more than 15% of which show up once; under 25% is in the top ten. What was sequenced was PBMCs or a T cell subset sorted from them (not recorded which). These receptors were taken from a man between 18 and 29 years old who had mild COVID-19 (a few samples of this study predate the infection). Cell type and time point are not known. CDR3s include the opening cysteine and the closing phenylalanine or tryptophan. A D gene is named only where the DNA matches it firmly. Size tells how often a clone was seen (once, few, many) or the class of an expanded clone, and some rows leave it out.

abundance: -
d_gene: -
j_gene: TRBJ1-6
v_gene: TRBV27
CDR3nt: TGTGCCAGCAGGGCCGGCCCCATCGGTGCTCCCCTCCACTTT
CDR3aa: CASRAGPIGAPLHF

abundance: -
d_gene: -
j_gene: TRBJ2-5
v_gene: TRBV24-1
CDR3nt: TGTGCCACCAGTGATCCCCAGGGTTTTCAAGAGACCCAGTACTTC
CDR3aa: CATSDPQGFQETQYF

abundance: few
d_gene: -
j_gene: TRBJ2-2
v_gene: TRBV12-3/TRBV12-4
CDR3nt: TGTGCCAGCAATACCGGGACGGAGAACACCGGGGAGCTGTTTTTT
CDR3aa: CASNTGTENTGELFF

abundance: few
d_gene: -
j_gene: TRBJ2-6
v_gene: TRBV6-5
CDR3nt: TGTGCCAGCAGTTACAGGGGGAACCCTGGGGCCAACGTCCTGACTTTC
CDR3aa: CASSYRGNPGANVLTF

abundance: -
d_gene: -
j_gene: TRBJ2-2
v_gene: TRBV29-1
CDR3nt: TGCAGCGTGACACCGGGGGGCCAGTGGACCGGGGAGCTGTTTTTT
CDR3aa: CSVTPGGQWTGELFF

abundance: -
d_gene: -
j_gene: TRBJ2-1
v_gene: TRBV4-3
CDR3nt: TGCGCCAGCAGCCAAGCACTGGCCAGGTTTTACAATGAGCAGTTCTTC
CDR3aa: CASSQALARFYNEQFF

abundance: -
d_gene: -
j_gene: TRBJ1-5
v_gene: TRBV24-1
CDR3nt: TGTGCCACCAGTGAGGTAGGCCAGCCCCAGCATTTT
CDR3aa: CATSEVGQPQHF

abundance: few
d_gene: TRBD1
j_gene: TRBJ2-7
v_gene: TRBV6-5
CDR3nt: TGTGCCAGCAGTTACGGGGGACAGGGCTACGAGCAGTACTTC
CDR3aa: CASSYGGQGYEQYF

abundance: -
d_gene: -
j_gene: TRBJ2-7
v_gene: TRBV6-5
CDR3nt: TGTGCCAGCAGAGACAGGGAGGGTACCTACGAGCAGTACTTC
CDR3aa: CASRDREGTYEQYF

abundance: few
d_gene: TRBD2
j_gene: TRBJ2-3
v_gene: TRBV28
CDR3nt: TGTGCCAGCGGGAGGGTACCAGGCACAGATACGCAGTATTTT
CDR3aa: CASGRVPGTDTQYF

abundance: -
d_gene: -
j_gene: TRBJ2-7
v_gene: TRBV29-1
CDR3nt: TGCAGCGTTGAAGCCCGAGGGGGGAACGAGCAGTACTTC
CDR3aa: CSVEARGGNEQYF

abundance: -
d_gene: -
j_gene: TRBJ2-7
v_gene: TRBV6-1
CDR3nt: TGTGCCAGCATGAACTACGAGCAGTACTTC
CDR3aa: CASMNYEQYF

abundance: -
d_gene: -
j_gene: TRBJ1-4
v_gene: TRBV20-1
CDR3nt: TGCAGTGTGTTTTCTGAAAAACTGTTTTTT
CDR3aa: CSVFSEKLFF

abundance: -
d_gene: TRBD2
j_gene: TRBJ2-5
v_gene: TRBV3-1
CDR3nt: TGTGCCAGCAGCCAAGAACTAGCGGAAGAGACCCAGTACTTC
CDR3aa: CASSQELAEETQYF

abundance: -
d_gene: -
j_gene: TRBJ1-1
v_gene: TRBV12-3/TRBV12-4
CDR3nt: TGTGCCAGCAGTTTAACCCCGGGGTGGGCTGAAGCTTTCTTT
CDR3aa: CASSLTPGWAEAFF

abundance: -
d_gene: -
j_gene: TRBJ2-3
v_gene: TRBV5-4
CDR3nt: TGTGCCAGCAGCTTGGGTAAATCTGCCGATACGCAGTATTTT
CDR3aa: CASSLGKSADTQYF

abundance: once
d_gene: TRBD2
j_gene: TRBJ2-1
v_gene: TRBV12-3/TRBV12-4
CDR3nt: TGTGCCAGCAGTCACGGGACTAGCGGTCGATACAATGAGCAGTTCTTC
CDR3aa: CASSHGTSGRYNEQFF

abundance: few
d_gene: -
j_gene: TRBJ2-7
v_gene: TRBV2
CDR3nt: TGTGCCAGCAGTGAAATCGGCGGGGGCAAACTCTCCTACGAGCAGTACTTC
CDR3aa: CASSEIGGGKLSYEQYF

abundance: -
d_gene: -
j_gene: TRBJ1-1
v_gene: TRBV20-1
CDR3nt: TGCAGTGCTAGTCAGGGGCGGACTGAAGCTTTCTTT
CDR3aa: CSASQGRTEAFF

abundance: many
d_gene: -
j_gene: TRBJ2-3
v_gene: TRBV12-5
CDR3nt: TGTGCTAGTGGTTTGGTACAGTCTAGCACAGATACGCAGTATTTT
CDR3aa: CASGLVQSSTDTQYF

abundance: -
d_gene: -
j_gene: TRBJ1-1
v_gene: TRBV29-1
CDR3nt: TGCAGCGTTGAAGATGGTTACGTATTCTCCCTAGAAGCTTTCTTT
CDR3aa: CSVEDGYVFSLEAFF

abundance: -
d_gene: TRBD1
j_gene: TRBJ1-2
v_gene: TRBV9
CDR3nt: TGTGCCAGCAGCCCTCAAGGGGGCGGAGGAGGCTACACCTTC
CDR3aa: CASSPQGGGGGYTF

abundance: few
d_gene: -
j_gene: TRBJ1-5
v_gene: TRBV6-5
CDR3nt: TGTGCCAGCAGTTATCAGGGTTGGAATCAGCCCCAGCATTTT
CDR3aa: CASSYQGWNQPQHF

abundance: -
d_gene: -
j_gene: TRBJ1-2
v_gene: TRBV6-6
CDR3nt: TGTGCCAGCAGTCCACCCTCCGGAAACTATGGCTACACCTTC
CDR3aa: CASSPPSGNYGYTF

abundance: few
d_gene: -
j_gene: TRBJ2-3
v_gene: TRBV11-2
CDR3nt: TGTGCCAGCAGCCCCGAGGGGACGGGGAGCACAGATACGCAGTATTTT
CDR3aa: CASSPEGTGSTDTQYF

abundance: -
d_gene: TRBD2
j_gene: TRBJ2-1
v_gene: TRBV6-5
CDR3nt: TGTGCCAGCACTAAAGCGGGGTTACAAAATGAGCAGTTCTTC
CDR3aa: CASTKAGLQNEQFF

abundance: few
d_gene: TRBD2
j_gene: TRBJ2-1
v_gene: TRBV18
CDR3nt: TGTGCCAGCTCACCACAGGGAGGGTCCTACAATGAGCAGTTCTTC
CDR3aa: CASSPQGGSYNEQFF

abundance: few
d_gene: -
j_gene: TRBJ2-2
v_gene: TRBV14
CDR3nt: TGTGCCAGCAGCCAAGTGAATTCCCACACCGGGGAGCTGTTTTTT
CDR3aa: CASSQVNSHTGELFF

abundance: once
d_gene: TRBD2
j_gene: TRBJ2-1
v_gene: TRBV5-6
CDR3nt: TGTGCCAGCAGCTTGGAGACTAGCCCTCGACATGAGCAGTTCTTC
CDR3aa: CASSLETSPRHEQFF

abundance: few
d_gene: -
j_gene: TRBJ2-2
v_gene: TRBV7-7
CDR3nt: TGTGCCAGCAGCTCCGACGCGACCGGGGAGCTGTTTTTT
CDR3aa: CASSSDATGELFF

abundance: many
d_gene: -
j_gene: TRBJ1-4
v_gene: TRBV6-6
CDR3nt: TGTGCCAGCAGTTACTCTCCCGGTGAAAAACTGTTTTTT
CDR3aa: CASSYSPGEKLFF

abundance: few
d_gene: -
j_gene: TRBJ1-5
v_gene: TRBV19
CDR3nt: TGTGCCAGTAGTATTAGCTTGAGACAGAGGAATCAGCCCCAGCATTTT
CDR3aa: CASSISLRQRNQPQHF

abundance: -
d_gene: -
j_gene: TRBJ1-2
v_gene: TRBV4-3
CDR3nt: TGCGCCAGCAGCCAAGACCGGGGGATCTGGCTAAGCTATGGCTACACCTTC
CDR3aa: CASSQDRGIWLSYGYTF

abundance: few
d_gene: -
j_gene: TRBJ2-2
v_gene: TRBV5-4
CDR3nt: TGTGCCAGCAGGCCTGAGGGGGGCGCCGAATCCGGGGAGCTGTTTTTT
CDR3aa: CASRPEGGAESGELFF

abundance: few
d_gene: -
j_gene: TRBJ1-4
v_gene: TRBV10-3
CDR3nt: TGTGCCATCAGCCGGGCCACCGAAAGGGAAAAACTGTTTTTT
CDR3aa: CAISRATEREKLFF

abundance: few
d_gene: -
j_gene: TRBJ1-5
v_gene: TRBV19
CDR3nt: TGTGCCAGTAGCTTATGGACAGCCAATCAGCCCCAGCATTTT
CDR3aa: CASSLWTANQPQHF

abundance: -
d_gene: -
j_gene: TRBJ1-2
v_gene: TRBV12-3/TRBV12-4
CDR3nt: TGTGCCAGCAGTTTATGGACCTATGGCTACACCTTC
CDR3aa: CASSLWTYGYTF

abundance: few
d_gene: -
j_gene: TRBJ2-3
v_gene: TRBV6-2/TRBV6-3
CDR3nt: TGTGCCAGCAGTTACACAGGGAGGACAGATACGCAGTATTTT
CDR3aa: CASSYTGRTDTQYF

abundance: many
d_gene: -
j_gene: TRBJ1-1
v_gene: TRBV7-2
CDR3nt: TGTGCCAGCAGCTTAGCCGAAGGGGGTCGGGGAGCTTTCTTT
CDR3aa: CASSLAEGGRGAFF

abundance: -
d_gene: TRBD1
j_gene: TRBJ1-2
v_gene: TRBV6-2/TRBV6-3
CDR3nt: TGTGCCAGCAGTGCCTTCGGACAGGCCCCCAGGGGCTACACCTTC
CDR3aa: CASSAFGQAPRGYTF

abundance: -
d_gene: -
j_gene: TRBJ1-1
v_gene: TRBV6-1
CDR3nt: TGTGCCACCTCGTACTCGTTGAACACTGAAGCTTTCTTT
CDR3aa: CATSYSLNTEAFF

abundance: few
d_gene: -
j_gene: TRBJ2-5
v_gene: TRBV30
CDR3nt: TGTGCCTGGAGTCCGCTTGGACAGCAAGAGACCCAGTACTTC
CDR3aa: CAWSPLGQQETQYF

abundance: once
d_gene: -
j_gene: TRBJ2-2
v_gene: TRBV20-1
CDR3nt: TGCAGTGCTAGAGATGGAGTGGTTTCCGGGGAGCTGTTTTTT
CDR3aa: CSARDGVVSGELFF

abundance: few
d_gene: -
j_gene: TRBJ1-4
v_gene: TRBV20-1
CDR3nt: TGCAGTGCTAGAATTTACATTCCAAATGAAAAACTGTTTTTT
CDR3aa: CSARIYIPNEKLFF

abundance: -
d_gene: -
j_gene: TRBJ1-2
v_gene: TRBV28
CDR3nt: TGTGCCAGCAGTTTGAGGGCTAATGGCTACACCTTC
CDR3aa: CASSLRANGYTF

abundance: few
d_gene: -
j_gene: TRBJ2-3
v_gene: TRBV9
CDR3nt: TGTGCCAGCAGCACCTACCCAGGCCCTATTAGAACAGATACGCAGTATTTT
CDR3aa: CASSTYPGPIRTDTQYF

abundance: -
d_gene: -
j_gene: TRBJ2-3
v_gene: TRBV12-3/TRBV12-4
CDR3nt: TGTGCCAGCAGTCAGCGGGTGGGCAGCACAGATACGCAGTATTTT
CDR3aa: CASSQRVGSTDTQYF

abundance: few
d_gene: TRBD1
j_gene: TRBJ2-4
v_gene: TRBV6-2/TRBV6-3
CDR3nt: TGTGCCAGCAGGGATAGCGGACAGGGATACATTCAGTACTTC
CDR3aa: CASRDSGQGYIQYF